The 20 T cell receptor beta chains reported below all come from one sample, sequenced in a study of T cells in Graves' hyperthyroidism and ophthalmopathy. Regions amplified from RNA transcripts were the TCR beta CDR3 regions. HTBI primers were used for first-round RT-PCR of the TCR CDR3. Via MiXCR, TCRdb re-called the multiplex PCR reads, giving one row per CDR3 protein. The sample has approximately 95,000 distinct CDR3 sequences; around 40% are singletons. Source material: peripheral blood or thyroid tissue (not recorded which). Source of these receptors: a young woman with Graves' hyperthyroidism.

This rearrangement joins TRBV2 to TRBJ2-7, with TRBD1 matching 8 bases. Germline CDR1 is SNHLY and CDR2 is FYNNEI. The V and J ends lost 7 bases and 0 bases, in that order; junction bases with no gene match: 2. This CDR3 has 13 residues. Here the CDR3 reads CASTTGGSYEQYF. The CDR3 nucleotides read TGTGCCAGCACCACAGGGGGCTCCTACGAGCAGTACTTC.

V usage is TRBV7-3 and J usage is TRBJ1-1; tentative D call: TRBD1 (5 bases). The length of the CDR3 is 15 residues. Trimming removed 6 bases at V and 0 bases at J, with 14 bases between. Germline assignment: CDR1 SGHTA and CDR2 FQGTGA. The CDR3 here is CASSRMGGMNTEAFF. The CDR3 coding sequence is TGTGCCAGCAGTCGGATGGGGGGGATGAACACTGAAGCTTTCTTT.

V usage is TRBV28 and J usage is TRBJ1-1, with 7 bases fitting TRBD1. V shed 0 bases, J shed 6 bases, and the junction held 10 bases outside the gene matches. The CDR3 is made up of 16 amino acids. Germline V gene sequence: CDR1 MDHEN, CDR2 SYDVKM. The CDR3 is CASSLWGEGATAEAFF. In DNA form, the CDR3 reads TGTGCCAGCAGTTTATGGGGGGAGGGGGCAACGGCTGAAGCTTTCTTT.

This clonotype was detected many times. The chain recombines TRBV6-5 with TRBJ2-7; D is undetermined. The V gene's germline CDR1 is MNHEY and CDR2 SVGAGI. The CDR3 covers 11 residues. The V and J ends lost 5 bases and 3 bases respectively, with 5 bases between them. CDR3 nucleotide sequence: TGTGCCAGCAGTGAAAACTACGAGCAGTACTTC. Its translation: CASSENYEQYF.

This clonotype was recorded at least ten times. This sequence joins TRBV3-1 and TRBJ2-5; D gene uncertain. The CDR3 extends over 11 amino acids. CDR1 and CDR2 from the germline V gene are LGHDT and YNNKEL (reference sequence). Trimming removed 1 base at V and 7 bases at J, with 4 bases between. The CDR3, as DNA: TGTGCCAGCAGCCAAGTGGGGACCCAGTACTTC. This encodes CASSQVGTQYF.

On this clonotype: An end of the junction does not agree with germline; a read error may underlie this. The chain is built from TRBV7-8 and TRBJ1-1; D gene ambiguous. Germline loops: CDR1 SGHVS, CDR2 FQNEAQ. CDR3 length equals 13 residues. In DNA form, the CDR3 reads TGTGCCAGCAGCTTATATCGGAACACTGAGGCTTTCTTT. Its translation is CASSLYRNTEAFF.

The chain has TRBV28 and TRBJ2-7; no clear D. V was clipped by 10 bases and J by 0 bases, with 16 bases between them. Germline CDR1 and CDR2: MDHEN and SYDVKM. The CDR3 length is 14 residues. CDR3 amino acids: CATRSQRLSYEQYF. CDR3 nucleotide sequence: TGTGCCACCCGTTCACAGCGACTCTCCTACGAGCAGTACTTC.

The sample holds a few counts of this clonotype. V usage is TRBV5-1 and J usage is TRBJ2-1, with D maybe TRBD2 (6 bases). V was cut by 9 bases and J by 4 bases, with 20 bases left in between. CDR1 and CDR2 (germline): SGHRS, YFSETQ. The CDR3 extends over 15 amino acids. CDR3 coding DNA: TGCGCCACCGCCCTCGGCCTAGCGCCATACAATGAGCAGTTCTTC. Amino acid sequence: CATALGLAPYNEQFF.

The chain uses TRBV20-1 and TRBJ1-4; 9 nucleotides match TRBD1. With V trimmed by 5 bases and J by 6 bases, 4 bases remained unmatched. The germline V gene encodes CDR1 DFQATT and CDR2 SNEGSKA (reference sequence). This CDR3 spans 13 amino acids. The CDR3 loop reads CSAWGTGYEKLFF. Here the CDR3 DNA reads TGCAGTGCTTGGGGGACAGGGTATGAAAAACTGTTTTTT.

The table lists this clonotype with many counts. The V and J genes are TRBV7-2 and TRBJ2-7; a weak D match, TRBD1 (6 bases). The CDR3 covers 18 residues. Germline CDR1 reads SGHTA; CDR2 reads FQGNSA. V was shortened by 5 bases and J by 0 bases, with 23 bases between the two germline ends. CDR3 region: CASSQGGTLTRFSYEQYF. CDR3 sequence (DNA): TGTGCCAGCAGCCAAGGTGGGACACTCACTAGATTCTCCTACGAGCAGTACTTC. The variable domain in full, with the rest retrieved from reference TRBV7-2 and TRBJ2-7, is GAGVSQSPSNKVTEKGKDVELRCDPISGHTALYWYRQSLGQGLEFLIYFQGNSAPDKSGLPSDRFSAERTGGSVSTLTIQRTQQEDSAVYLCASSQGGTLTRFSYEQYFGPGTRLTVT.

The chain has TRBV6-6 and TRBJ1-2; D remains unclear. The CDR3 spans 14 residues. V was cut by 7 bases and J by 2 bases, with 14 bases left in between. Germline CDR1 is MNHNY and CDR2 is SVGAGI (reference sequence). CDR3 DNA sequence: TGTGCCAGCATTTCTCCTCACTTCAACTATGGCTACACCTTC. It encodes CASISPHFNYGYTF.

This clonotype has a handful of counts. V and J are TRBV18 and TRBJ2-2; D could derive from TRBD1 or TRBD2 (5 bases each). Germline CDR1 and CDR2: KGHSH and LQKENI. This CDR3 contains 15 residues. V gave up 2 bases and J gave up 5 bases, with 12 bases separating them. This chain's CDR3 is CASSPSGTVTGELFF. DNA of the CDR3: TGTGCCAGCTCACCATCCGGGACGGTGACCGGGGAGCTGTTTTTT. Looking up the rest from reference TRBV18 and TRBJ2-2 gives the full variable domain: NAGVMQNPRHLVRRRGQEARLRCSPMKGHSHVYWYRQLPEEGLKFMVYLQKENIIDESGMPKERFSAEFPKEGPSILRIQQVVRGDSAAYFCASSPSGTVTGELFFGEGSRLTVL.

This clonotype was seen only a few times. The chain joins TRBV12-3 or TRBV12-4 to TRBJ2-2; D might be TRBD1 or TRBD2, each matching 5 bases. The CDR3 spans 15 residues. Trimming removed 3 bases from V and 3 bases from J, with 11 bases in between. The CDR3 coding sequence is TGTGCCAGCAGTTTGATGGGACCCTACACCGGGGAGCTGTTTTTT. This gives the protein CASSLMGPYTGELFF.

This clonotype was counted only a few times. The genes are TRBV7-9 and TRBJ2-3; TRBD2 might be the D (6 bases). The CDR3 runs 15 residues. Germline CDR1 SEHNR, CDR2 FQNEAQ (reference sequence). Trimming shortened V by 2 bases and J by 4 bases, and 13 bases separated the two germline ends. CDR3 DNA sequence: TGTGCCAGCAGCTTATCGGGCGGGACCGCAGATACGCAGTATTTT. Translation gives CASSLSGGTADTQYF.

In its sample, this clonotype was seen many times. CDR3 sequence: CASSAGLAKPYEQYF. The CDR3 DNA is TGTGCCAGCAGCGCCGGACTAGCGAAACCCTACGAGCAGTACTTC. This chain joins TRBV7-9 and TRBJ2-7; 9 bases are a match to TRBD2. Germline trimming cut 5 bases from V and 2 bases from J; bases unmatched to any gene: 7. Germline lookup yields CDR1 SEHNR and CDR2 FQNEAQ (reference sequence). This CDR3 has 15 amino acids.

This clonotype was found many times. This rearrangement joins TRBV28 to TRBJ2-5; D perhaps matches TRBD1 (6 bases). CDR1 is MDHEN, CDR2 SYDVKM, per germline. This CDR3 contains 14 residues. V lost 0 bases, J lost 1 base, and 6 bases lay in between. DNA of the CDR3: TGTGCCAGCAGTTTATGGGACAGCCAAGAGACCCAGTACTTC. Translation: CASSLWDSQETQYF.

As to this clonotype: The junction differs from germline at one of its ends, possibly a read error. The chain recombines TRBV7-9 with TRBJ2-2; possibly TRBD2 for D (6 bases). CDR3 size: 13 residues. From germline, CDR1 is SEHNR and CDR2 FQNEAQ (reference sequence). CDR3 amino acids: CASGGIEVGGLFF. As DNA, the CDR3 is TGCGCCAGCGGCGGGATAGAGGTCGGGGGGCTGTTTTTT. The complete variable domain, with remaining parts taken from reference TRBV7-9 and TRBJ2-2, reads DTGVSQNPRHKITKRGQNVTFRCDPISEHNRLYWYRQTLGQGPEFLTYFQNEAQLEKSRLLSDRFSAERPKGSFSTLEIQRTEQGDSAMYLCASGGIEVGGLFFGEGSRLTVL.

The table lists this clonotype with many counts. The CDR3, as DNA: TGTGCCAGCAGTTTTTGGTCTGGGGGGTCTGGCACTAATGAAAAACTGTTTTTT. It is translated as CASSFWSGGSGTNEKLFF. J is TRBJ1-4 and V is TRBV6-5; TRBD1 might be the D (5 bases). V shed 4 bases and J shed 2 bases, with 20 bases lying between them. Germline CDR1 and CDR2: MNHEY and SVGAGI. This CDR3 is 18 amino acids long.

With respect to this clonotype: Mismatch with germline at one junction end may stem from a read error. V usage is TRBV15 and J usage is TRBJ2-2; maybe TRBD2 (5 bases). Germline CDR1 is LNHNV and CDR2 is YYDKDF (reference sequence). This CDR3 spans 15 amino acids. CDR3 coding DNA: TGTGCCACCAGAGCCGGACGGAGGAACACCGGGGAGCTGTACTTC. It encodes CATRAGRRNTGELYF.

This clonotype appeared many times. The rearrangement uses TRBV3-1 and TRBJ1-2; D is undetermined. With 4 bases removed from V and 4 bases from J, the gap between germline ends came to 7 bases. The CDR3 runs 12 residues. Germline V lookup: CDR1 LGHDT, CDR2 YNNKEL (reference sequence). The CDR3 is CASSPFGYGYTF. The CDR3 DNA reads as TGTGCCAGCAGCCCATTTGGCTATGGCTACACCTTC.